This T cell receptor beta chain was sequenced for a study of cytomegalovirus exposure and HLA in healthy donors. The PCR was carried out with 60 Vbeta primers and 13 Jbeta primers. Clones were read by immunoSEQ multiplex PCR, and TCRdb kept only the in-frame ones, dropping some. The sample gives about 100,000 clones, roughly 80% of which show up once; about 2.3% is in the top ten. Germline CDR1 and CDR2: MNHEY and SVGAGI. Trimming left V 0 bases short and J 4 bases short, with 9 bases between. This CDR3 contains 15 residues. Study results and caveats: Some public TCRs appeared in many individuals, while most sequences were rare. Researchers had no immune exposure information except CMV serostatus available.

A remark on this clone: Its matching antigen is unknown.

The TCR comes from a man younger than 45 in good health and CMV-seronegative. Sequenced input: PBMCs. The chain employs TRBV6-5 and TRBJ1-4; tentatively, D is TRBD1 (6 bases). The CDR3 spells CASSYSGQLNEKLFF. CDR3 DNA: TGTGCCAGCAGTTACTCAGGACAGCTTAATGAAAAACTGTTTTTT.